The clone carrying this T cell receptor (beta chain) has just one count. This likely came from a read error, as a far larger clone is one base away. This CDR3 region has 13 residues. The V and J ends lost 3 bases and 11 bases respectively, with 16 bases between them. Per germline, CDR1 SGHAT and CDR2 FQNNGV. Time point of the sample: after trial treatment. As to treatment: LDRT plus nivolumab, ipilimumab, low-dose cyclophosphamide and aspirin (RACIN trial). Donors were dosed with nivolumab and ipilimumab; they also received aspirin, low-dose cyclophosphamide and low-dose radiotherapy. This specimen comes from a study of low-dose radiotherapy and immunotherapy resistance in tumors. Study-level background: Cohort 2 received 1 Gy per fraction every two weeks, totaling 13 Gy over 26 weeks. Patients were treated with intravenous nivolumab at 240 mg every two weeks and were also dosed with ipilimumab at 1 mg/kg every six weeks. One day prior to radiation and immunotherapy, intravenous cyclophosphamide at 200 mg/m2 was given, repeated every two weeks.

With TRAV- and TRBV-specific primers, first-strand cDNA was made, covering the alpha and beta chains. Both a constant-region primer and a V-primer adapter served to amplify TCRs across 20 PCR cycles. TCRdb itself ran the reads through MiXCR, one entry per CDR3 protein. The sample holds roughly 40,000 distinct CDR3 sequences, 25% to 30% seen once. The clonotype comes from a male donor with prostate cancer. The chain uses TRBV11-2 and TRBJ2-5, with a weak D call TRBD2 (5 bases). Sample: PBMCs, taken after low-dose radiotherapy plus immunotherapy. The CDR3 sequence: CASSLVTRFEQYF. The CDR3 coding sequence is TGTGCCAGCAGCTTGGTAACTAGGTTTGAGCAGTACTTC.